This T cell receptor beta chain stems from a study of naive and memory T cell subsets. Both TRBC1 and TRBC2 were covered by a beta constant-region primer of two equimolar oligonucleotides. Ligated cDNA was amplified by four rounds of PCR with nested alpha and beta constant-region primers and SP2. TCRdb re-called the UMI-ligation and nested PCR reads through MiXCR, storing one row per CDR3 protein. The sample has about 150,000 distinct CDR3 sequences; 20% to 25% are singletons. The junction had 8 bases not matched to a gene; V was cut back by 5 bases and J by 7 bases. Germline lookup yields CDR1 MDHEN and CDR2 SYDVKM. The CDR3 is 15 residues long. In its sample, this clonotype was seen a few times. Its antigen is not identified. From the second PCR step, alpha and beta chains were amplified apart. Cells stained for CD3, CD4, CD8, CD45RA, CD27 and viability were sorted into four CD45RA/CD27 subsets. Study-level points and caveats: A few larger clonotypes appeared in naive repertoires, especially CD8, possibly memory cells re-expressing CD45RA. There was no ground truth to check naive and memory subset results. TCR counts from RNA may reflect activation-linked expression changes.

The sequencing sample was made of naive CD4+ T cells from blood. V gene TRBV28 combines with J gene TRBJ1-6; 7 nucleotides agree with TRBD1. The clonotype originates from a human donor in good health. DNA of the CDR3: TGTGCCAGCAGTAGCGAACAGGGGCGCAATTCACCCCTCCACTTT. Translation: CASSSEQGRNSPLHF.